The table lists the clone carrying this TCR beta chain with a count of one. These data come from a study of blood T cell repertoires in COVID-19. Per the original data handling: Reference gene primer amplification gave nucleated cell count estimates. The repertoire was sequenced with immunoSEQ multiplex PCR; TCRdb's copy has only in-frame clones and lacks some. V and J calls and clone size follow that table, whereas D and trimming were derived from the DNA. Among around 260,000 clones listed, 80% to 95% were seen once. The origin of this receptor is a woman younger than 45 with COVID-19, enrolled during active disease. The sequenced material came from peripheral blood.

In nucleotides, the CDR3 is TGTGCCAGCTCACCACCTGGCAGGGAAGCTTTCTTT. This codes for CASSPPGREAFF. The chain has TRBV18 and TRBJ1-1, with D uncertain. The V gene's germline CDR1 is KGHSH and CDR2 LQKENI. Trimming pared 0 bases from V and 8 bases from J, leaving 7 bases between. The CDR3 length is 12 residues.